A selection of T cell receptor beta chains follows, all from one sample in a study of graft-versus-host responses after intestinal transplantation. Antigens of these TCRs are unknown. The table came from immunoSEQ multiplex PCR; TCRdb's copy has only in-frame clones and leaves some out. This table has about 100,000 clones, roughly 84% appearing once. The sample in question was unstimulated CD4+ T cells sorted from spleen or lymph node cells, obtained before transplant. The receptors were sampled from a human donor who was the organ donor for an intestinal transplant. Each CDR3 is given with its conserved first and last residue. D genes are given only for firm matches. The listing skips clone size in some rows; elsewhere it reads once, few, many or a size class.

size: -; V: TRBV5-5; J: TRBJ2-5; D: -; CDR3: CASSFPGSETQYF; DNA: TGTGCCAGCAGCTTTCCAGGCAGCGAGACCCAGTACTTC
size: -; V: TRBV19; J: TRBJ2-1; D: -; CDR3: CASSTTGWGSYNEQFF; DNA: TGTGCCAGTAGTACTACAGGGTGGGGCTCCTACAATGAGCAGTTCTTC
size: -; V: TRBV7-2; J: TRBJ2-1; D: TRBD2; CDR3: CASSLSGGTYNEQFF; DNA: TGTGCCAGCAGCTTATCGGGAGGGACCTACAATGAGCAGTTCTTC
size: -; V: TRBV28; J: TRBJ1-1; D: -; CDR3: CASSPIFRENTEAFF; DNA: TGTGCCAGCAGTCCGATATTCAGGGAGAACACTGAAGCTTTCTTT
size: -; V: TRBV5-4; J: TRBJ2-7; D: -; CDR3: CASSSTGEPSYEQYF; DNA: TGTGCCAGCAGCTCTACGGGGGAACCCTCCTACGAGCAGTACTTC
size: -; V: TRBV9; J: TRBJ2-7; D: -; CDR3: CASSVGGTYEQYF; DNA: TGTGCCAGCAGCGTAGGGGGCACCTACGAGCAGTACTTC
size: -; V: TRBV19; J: TRBJ2-7; D: -; CDR3: CASSPPGQRYAYEQYF; DNA: TGTGCCAGTAGTCCACCAGGACAGAGATATGCCTACGAGCAGTACTTC
size: -; V: TRBV25-1; J: TRBJ2-1; D: TRBD2; CDR3: CATGLAGAYEQFF; DNA: TGTGCCACCGGACTAGCGGGGGCCTATGAGCAGTTCTTC
size: -; V: TRBV15; J: TRBJ2-1; D: -; CDR3: CATSRGGHLLDEQFF; DNA: TGTGCCACCAGCAGAGGTGGACACCTTCTGGATGAGCAGTTCTTC
size: -; V: TRBV9; J: TRBJ2-2; D: TRBD2; CDR3: CASSGAGGGKNTGELFF; DNA: TGTGCCAGCAGCGGAGCGGGCGGGGGGAAGAACACCGGGGAGCTGTTTTTT
size: -; V: TRBV19; J: TRBJ1-5; D: -; CDR3: CASRKDAISNQPQHF; DNA: TGTGCCAGTAGAAAGGACGCGATTAGCAATCAGCCCCAGCATTTT
size: -; V: TRBV30; J: TRBJ1-6; D: -; CDR3: CAWSVPRGGLNSPLHF; DNA: TGTGCCTGGAGTGTACCCCGGGGAGGGCTCAATTCACCCCTCCACTTT
size: -; V: TRBV9; J: TRBJ1-2; D: -; CDR3: CASSAGENYGYTF; DNA: TGTGCCAGCAGCGCCGGGGAAAACTATGGCTACACCTTC
size: -; V: TRBV2; J: TRBJ2-3; D: -; CDR3: CASRDDGRTDTQYF; DNA: TGTGCCAGCAGGGATGATGGGCGGACAGATACGCAGTATTTT
size: few; V: TRBV19; J: TRBJ2-1; D: TRBD2; CDR3: CASMLGGLHSGEQFF; DNA: TGTGCCAGTATGCTGGGAGGGTTGCATTCGGGTGAGCAGTTCTTC
size: -; V: TRBV28; J: TRBJ2-3; D: -; CDR3: CASSRPADRWDTQYF; DNA: TGTGCCAGCAGTCGCCCGGCTGATCGTTGGGATACGCAGTATTTT
size: -; V: TRBV6-1; J: TRBJ2-5; D: -; CDR3: CASSQGRETQYF; DNA: TGTGCCAGCAGTCAGGGGAGGGAGACCCAGTACTTC
size: -; V: TRBV27; J: TRBJ1-1; D: -; CDR3: CATLSRTEAFF; DNA: TGTGCCACCCTTAGTCGGACTGAAGCTTTCTTT
size: -; V: TRBV6-1; J: TRBJ2-7; D: -; CDR3: CASRRHGYEQYF; DNA: TGTGCCAGCAGGAGGCACGGCTACGAGCAGTACTTC
size: -; V: TRBV27; J: TRBJ1-1; D: -; CDR3: CASSPRGSTEAFF; DNA: TGTGCCAGCAGCCCGCGGGGTTCCACTGAAGCTTTCTTT
size: once; V: TRBV7-3; J: TRBJ2-3; D: TRBD1; CDR3: CASSFGDRGTDTQYF; DNA: TGTGCCAGCAGCTTTGGGGACAGGGGCACAGATACGCAGTATTTT
size: -; V: TRBV6-5; J: TRBJ2-5; D: -; CDR3: CASSYSKPGGTQYF; DNA: TGTGCCAGCAGTTACTCGAAACCCGGCGGGACCCAGTACTTC
size: -; V: TRBV7-8; J: TRBJ2-1; D: -; CDR3: CASSSVFGEQFF; DNA: TGTGCCAGCAGTAGTGTCTTCGGTGAGCAGTTCTTC
size: -; V: TRBV7-2; J: TRBJ1-2; D: -; CDR3: CASSLPRGGDGGYTF; DNA: TGTGCCAGCAGCTTACCCCGGGGGGGCGATGGGGGCTACACCTTC
size: -; V: TRBV19; J: TRBJ2-7; D: -; CDR3: CAGQRQEPSYEQYF; DNA: TGTGCCGGCCAGCGGCAGGAGCCCTCCTACGAGCAGTACTTC
size: once; V: TRBV10-3; J: TRBJ2-1; D: -; CDR3: CAIKAGFYNEQFF; DNA: TGTGCCATCAAAGCGGGTTTCTACAATGAGCAGTTCTTC
size: -; V: TRBV11-2; J: TRBJ1-3; D: -; CDR3: CASSLGSSGNTIYF; DNA: TGTGCCAGCAGCTTAGGCAGCTCTGGAAACACCATATATTTT
size: few; V: TRBV5-8; J: TRBJ1-3; D: -; CDR3: CASSFGLLGNTIYF; DNA: TGTGCCAGCAGCTTTGGGCTGCTCGGGAACACCATATATTTT
size: -; V: TRBV10-3; J: TRBJ1-3; D: TRBD1; CDR3: CAIRDPGQAGNTIYF; DNA: TGTGCCATCAGGGATCCGGGACAGGCTGGAAACACCATATATTTT
size: -; V: TRBV15; J: TRBJ1-6; D: -; CDR3: CATSSKSSYNSPLHF; DNA: TGTGCCACCAGCAGCAAGAGCTCCTATAATTCACCCCTCCACTTT
size: -; V: TRBV27; J: TRBJ2-1; D: -; CDR3: CASSAPTGRSIYNEQFF; DNA: TGTGCCAGCAGTGCTCCGACAGGGAGGTCTATCTACAATGAGCAGTTCTTC